This entry features one TCR beta chain sequence. The antigen is undetermined. This sample was included in a study of shared clonotypes between healthy human individuals. Naive CD8 populations comprised CD45RO-negative cells positively selected for CCR7, excluding terminally differentiated effector memory CD45RA+ cells. All of the donors resided in Nashville, Tennessee, and each was a Caucasian adult. Study outcomes and limitations: It was the few donors that limited the genetic and exposure-history diversity represented.

CDR3 length: 15 residues. Germline CDR1 and CDR2: SGHTS and YDEGEE. The ends were cut back, 7 bases at V and 2 bases at J, with 18 bases in the middle. Sequenced by immunoSEQ multiplex PCR; TCRdb stores in-frame clones only, minus some. The sample lists about 2 million clones, about 95% seen once, with 0.9% to 1.3% in the top ten. Sequencing input: naive CD8+ T cells sorted from blood. The chain recombines TRBV5-8 with TRBJ1-2, with D unresolved. The sequence derives from a young man in good health. The CDR3 protein is CASSDAGRLNYGYTF. In nucleotides, the CDR3 is TGTGCCAGCTCAGACGCGGGCAGGTTGAACTATGGCTACACCTTC.